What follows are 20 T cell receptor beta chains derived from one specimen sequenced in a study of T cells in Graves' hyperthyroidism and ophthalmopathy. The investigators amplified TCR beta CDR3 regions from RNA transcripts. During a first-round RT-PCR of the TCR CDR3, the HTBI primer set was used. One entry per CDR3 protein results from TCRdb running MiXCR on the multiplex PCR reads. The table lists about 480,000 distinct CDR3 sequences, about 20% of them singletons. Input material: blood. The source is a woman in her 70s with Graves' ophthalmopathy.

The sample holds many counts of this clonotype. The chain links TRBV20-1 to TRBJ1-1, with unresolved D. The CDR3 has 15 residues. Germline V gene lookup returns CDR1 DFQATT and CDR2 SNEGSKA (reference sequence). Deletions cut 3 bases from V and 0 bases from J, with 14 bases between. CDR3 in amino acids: CSARRWRTMNTEAFF. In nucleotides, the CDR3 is TGCAGTGCTAGGAGGTGGAGAACTATGAACACTGAAGCTTTCTTT.

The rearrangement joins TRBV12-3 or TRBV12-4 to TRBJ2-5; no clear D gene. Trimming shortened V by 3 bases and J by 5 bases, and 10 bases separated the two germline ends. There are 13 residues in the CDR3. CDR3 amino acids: CASSFRVLETQYF. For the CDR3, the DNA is TGTGCCAGCAGTTTCCGGGTTCTGGAGACCCAGTACTTC.

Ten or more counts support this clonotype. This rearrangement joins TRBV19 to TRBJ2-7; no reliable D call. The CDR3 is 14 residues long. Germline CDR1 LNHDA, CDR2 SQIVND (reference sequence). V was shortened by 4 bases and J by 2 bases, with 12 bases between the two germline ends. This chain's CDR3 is CASSNLGQTYEQYF. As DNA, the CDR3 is TGTGCCAGTAGTAACTTGGGCCAGACCTACGAGCAGTACTTC.

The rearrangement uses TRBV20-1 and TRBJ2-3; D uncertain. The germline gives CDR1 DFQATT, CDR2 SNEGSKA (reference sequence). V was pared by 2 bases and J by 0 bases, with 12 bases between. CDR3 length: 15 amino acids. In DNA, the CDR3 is TGCAGTGCTAGAATAGCCCTGGCTAGCACAGATACGCAGTATTTT. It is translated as CSARIALASTDTQYF.

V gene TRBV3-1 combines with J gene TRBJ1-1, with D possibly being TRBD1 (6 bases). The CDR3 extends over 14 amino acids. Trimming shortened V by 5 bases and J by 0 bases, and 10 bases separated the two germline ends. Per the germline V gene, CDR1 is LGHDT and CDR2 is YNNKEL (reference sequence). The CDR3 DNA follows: TGTGCCAGCAGCGGAGGACAGCTGAACACTGAAGCTTTCTTT. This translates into CASSGGQLNTEAFF.

As DNA, the CDR3 is TGTGCCAGCAGTTCAGTCTATGCCTTTGACAATGAGCAGTTCTTC. The encoded protein is CASSSVYAFDNEQFF. This chain joins TRBV28 and TRBJ2-1, with D hard to call. The CDR3 has 15 amino acids. Trimming shortened V by 4 bases and J by 5 bases, and 15 bases separated the two germline ends. CDR1 and CDR2 from the germline V gene are MDHEN and SYDVKM.

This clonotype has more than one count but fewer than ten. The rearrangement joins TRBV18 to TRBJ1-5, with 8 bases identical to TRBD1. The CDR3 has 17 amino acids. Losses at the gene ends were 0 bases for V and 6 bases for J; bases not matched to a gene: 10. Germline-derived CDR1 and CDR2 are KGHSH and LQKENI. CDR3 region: CASSPPGRQGAGQPQHF. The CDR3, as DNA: TGTGCCAGCTCACCACCAGGTCGGCAGGGGGCTGGTCAGCCCCAGCATTTT.

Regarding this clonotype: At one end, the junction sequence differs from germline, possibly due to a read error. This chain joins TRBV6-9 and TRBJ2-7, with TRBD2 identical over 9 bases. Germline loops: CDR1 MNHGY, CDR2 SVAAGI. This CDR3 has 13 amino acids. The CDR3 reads CASSYFEAGGLHF. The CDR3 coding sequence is TGTGCCAGCAGTTACTTCGAAGCGGGAGGACTCCACTTC.

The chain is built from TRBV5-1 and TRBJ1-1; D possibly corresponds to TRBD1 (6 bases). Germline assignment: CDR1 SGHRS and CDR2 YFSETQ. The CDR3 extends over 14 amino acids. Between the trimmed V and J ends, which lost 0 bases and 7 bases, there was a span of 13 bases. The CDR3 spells CASSLAGGGLEAFF. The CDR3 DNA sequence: TGCGCCAGCAGCTTGGCCGGAGGGGGGCTTGAAGCTTTCTTT.

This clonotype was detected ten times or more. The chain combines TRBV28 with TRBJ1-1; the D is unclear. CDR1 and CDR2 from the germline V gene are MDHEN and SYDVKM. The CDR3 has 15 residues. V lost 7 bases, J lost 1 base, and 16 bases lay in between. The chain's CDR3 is CASTPSRGANTEAFF. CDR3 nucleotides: TGTGCCAGCACCCCATCTCGAGGTGCGAACACTGAAGCTTTCTTT. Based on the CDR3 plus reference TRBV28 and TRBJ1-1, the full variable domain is DVKVTQSSRYLVKRTGEKVFLECVQDMDHENMFWYRQDPGLGLRLIYFSYDVKMKEKGDIPEGYSVSREKKERFSLILESASTNQTSMYLCASTPSRGANTEAFFGQGTRLTVV.

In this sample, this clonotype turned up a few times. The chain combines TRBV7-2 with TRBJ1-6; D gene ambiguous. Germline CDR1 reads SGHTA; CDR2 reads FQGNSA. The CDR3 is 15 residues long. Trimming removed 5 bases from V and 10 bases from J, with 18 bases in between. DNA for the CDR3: TGTGCCAGCAGCCCATTCCTTGGCAGTTCCTCACCCCTCCACTTT. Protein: CASSPFLGSSSPLHF.

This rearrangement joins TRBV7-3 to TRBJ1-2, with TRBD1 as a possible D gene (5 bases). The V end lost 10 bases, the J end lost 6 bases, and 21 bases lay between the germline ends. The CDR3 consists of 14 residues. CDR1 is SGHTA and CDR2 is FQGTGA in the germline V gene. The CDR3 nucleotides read TGTGCCAACGGAAACCGGGGGGTAACGAATGGCTACACCTTC. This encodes CANGNRGVTNGYTF.

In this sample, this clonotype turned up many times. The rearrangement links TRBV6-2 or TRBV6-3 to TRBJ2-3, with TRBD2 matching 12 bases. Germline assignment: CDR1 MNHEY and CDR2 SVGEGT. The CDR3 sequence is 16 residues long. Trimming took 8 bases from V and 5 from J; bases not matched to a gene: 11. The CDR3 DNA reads TGTGCCAGCGGCCCGGCTAGCGGGAGGGCCAGAGATACGCAGTATTTT. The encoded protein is CASGPASGRARDTQYF.

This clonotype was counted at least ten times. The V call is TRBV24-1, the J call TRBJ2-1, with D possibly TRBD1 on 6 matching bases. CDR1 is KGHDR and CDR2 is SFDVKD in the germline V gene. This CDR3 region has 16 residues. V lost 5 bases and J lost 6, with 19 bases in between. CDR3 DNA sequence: TGTGCCACCAGTGCAAGGGGGAGCGATGTCGCCAATGAGCAGTTCTTC. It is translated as CATSARGSDVANEQFF.

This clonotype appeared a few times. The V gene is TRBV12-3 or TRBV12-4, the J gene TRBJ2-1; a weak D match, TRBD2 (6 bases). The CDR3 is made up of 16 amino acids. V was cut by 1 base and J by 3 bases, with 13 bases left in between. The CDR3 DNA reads TGTGCCAGCAGTTTAGGGGCAGGGAGGAACTACAATGAGCAGTTCTTC. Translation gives CASSLGAGRNYNEQFF.

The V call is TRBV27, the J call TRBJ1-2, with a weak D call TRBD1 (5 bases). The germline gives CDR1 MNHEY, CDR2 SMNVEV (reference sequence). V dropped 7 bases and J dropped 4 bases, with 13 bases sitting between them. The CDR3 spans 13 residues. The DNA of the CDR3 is TGTGCCAGCACCTACAGGTGGGGCTATGGCTACACCTTC. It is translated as CASTYRWGYGYTF.

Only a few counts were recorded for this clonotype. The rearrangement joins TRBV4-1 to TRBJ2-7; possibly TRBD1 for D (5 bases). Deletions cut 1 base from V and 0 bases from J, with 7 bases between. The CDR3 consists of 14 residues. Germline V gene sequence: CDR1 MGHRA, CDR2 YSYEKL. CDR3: CASSQGQTSYEQYF. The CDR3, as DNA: TGCGCCAGCAGCCAAGGACAGACCTCCTACGAGCAGTACTTC.

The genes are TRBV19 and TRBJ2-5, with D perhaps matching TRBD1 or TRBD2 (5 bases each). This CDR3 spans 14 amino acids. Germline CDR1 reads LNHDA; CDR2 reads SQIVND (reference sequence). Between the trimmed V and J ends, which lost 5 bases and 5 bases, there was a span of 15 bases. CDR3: CASSPGGYRETQYF. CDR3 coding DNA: TGTGCCAGTAGTCCCGGCGGGTACAGGGAGACCCAGTACTTC.

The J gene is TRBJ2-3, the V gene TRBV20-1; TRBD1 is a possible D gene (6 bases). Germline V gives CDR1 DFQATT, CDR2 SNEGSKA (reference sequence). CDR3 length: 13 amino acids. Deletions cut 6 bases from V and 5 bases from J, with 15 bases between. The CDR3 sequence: CSAWAGELDTQYF. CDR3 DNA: TGCAGTGCCTGGGCAGGGGAGCTAGATACGCAGTATTTT.

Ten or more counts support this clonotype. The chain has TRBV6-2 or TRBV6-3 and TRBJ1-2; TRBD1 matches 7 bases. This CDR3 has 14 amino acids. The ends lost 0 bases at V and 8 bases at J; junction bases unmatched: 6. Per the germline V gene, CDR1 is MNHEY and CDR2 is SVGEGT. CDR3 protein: CASSYSRGLGGYTF. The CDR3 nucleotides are TGTGCCAGCAGTTACTCGAGGGGGCTCGGAGGCTACACCTTC.